A single sample is the source of the 10 T cell receptor beta chains below, sequenced in a study of radiotherapy plus CTLA-4 blockade in lung cancer. Clones were read by immunoSEQ multiplex PCR, and TCRdb kept only the in-frame ones, dropping some. The sample carries 60,000 to 85,000 clones, about 88% recorded once. Here the sequenced sample was peripheral blood, taken from a patient treated with radiotherapy plus ipilimumab. The source of these receptors is a human donor with non-small cell lung cancer who had stable disease on radiotherapy plus ipilimumab.

The rearrangement joins TRBV19 to TRBJ2-1; D gene uncertain. The CDR3 sequence is 15 residues long. Germline V lookup: CDR1 LNHDA, CDR2 SQIVND (reference sequence). Between the trimmed V and J ends, which lost 3 bases and 7 bases, there was a span of 16 bases. This chain's CDR3 is CASSMRRVAENEQFF. The CDR3 DNA reads as TGTGCCAGTAGTATGAGAAGGGTTGCCGAGAATGAGCAGTTCTTC.

The V gene is TRBV5-1, the J gene TRBJ2-1, with D unresolved. Trimming pared 2 bases from V and 8 bases from J, leaving 11 bases between. Germline values: CDR1 SGHRS, CDR2 YFSETQ. The CDR3 consists of 13 residues. The DNA for the CDR3 is TGCGCCAGCAGCTTACCCCGCCGGCATGAGCAGTTCTTC. It yields the protein CASSLPRRHEQFF.

The chain links TRBV5-1 to TRBJ2-7, with 8 nucleotides matching TRBD1. CDR3 length: 15 amino acids. Losses at the gene ends were 1 base for V and 3 bases for J; bases not matched to a gene: 6. Per germline, CDR1 SGHRS and CDR2 YFSETQ. The CDR3 region is CASSLSPGQGYEQYF. CDR3 in DNA: TGCGCCAGCAGCTTGTCCCCCGGACAGGGCTACGAGCAGTACTTC.

V gene TRBV7-8 combines with J gene TRBJ1-3; no clear D. V lost 1 base and J lost 7, with 11 bases in between. Germline CDR1 and CDR2: SGHVS and FQNEAQ. CDR3 length equals 14 residues. The CDR3 DNA follows: TGTGCCAGCAGCTTAGTTCGAGGATCGAACACCATATATTTT. Its translation: CASSLVRGSNTIYF.

This sequence joins TRBV18 and TRBJ2-2; D possibly corresponds to TRBD2 (5 bases). This CDR3 is built from 16 residues. Per germline, CDR1 KGHSH and CDR2 LQKENI. Trimming pared 3 bases from V and 5 bases from J, leaving 16 bases between. This CDR3 is CASSPTMASGTGELFF. As DNA, the CDR3 is TGTGCCAGCTCACCGACGATGGCCTCGGGAACCGGGGAGCTGTTTTTT.

The chain combines TRBV28 with TRBJ2-7; TRBD2 is a possible D gene (5 bases). The V end was cut by 1 base, the J end by 0 bases, with 19 bases between. The CDR3 contains 18 residues. Germline CDR1 is MDHEN and CDR2 is SYDVKM. For the CDR3, the DNA is TGTGCCAGCAGTTTATCCCCTGGACTGGGCGCCAGCTCCTACGAGCAGTACTTC. Translation gives CASSLSPGLGASSYEQYF.

The J gene is TRBJ2-7, the V gene TRBV6-5; 8 bases agree with TRBD1. This CDR3 is 15 amino acids long. Trimming removed 8 bases from V and 0 bases from J; junction bases left unmatched: 9. In germline, CDR1 is MNHEY, CDR2 SVGAGI. The DNA of the CDR3 is TGTGCCAGCGGGACGGACAGGGCGAACTCCTACGAGCAGTACTTC. It specifies CASGTDRANSYEQYF.

The V call is TRBV28, the J call TRBJ2-7; D gene uncertain. Germline CDR1 MDHEN, CDR2 SYDVKM. The V and J ends lost 7 bases and 5 bases respectively, with 15 bases between them. The CDR3 loop spans 13 amino acids. The CDR3 protein is CASTTKPINEQYF. The CDR3 DNA sequence: TGTGCCAGCACCACAAAGCCTATCAACGAGCAGTACTTC.

The rearrangement uses TRBV5-1 and TRBJ2-7; 8 nucleotides line up with TRBD1. The trim removed 3 bases at V and 5 bases at J, leaving 7 bases unmatched. The CDR3 contains 14 residues. Per germline, CDR1 SGHRS and CDR2 YFSETQ. The CDR3 nucleotides read TGCGCCAGCAGCTCCTTCCAGGACAGGGACGAGCAGTACTTC. This translates into CASSSFQDRDEQYF.

The rearrangement joins TRBV4-1 to TRBJ1-6, with a weak D call TRBD1 (6 bases). CDR3 size: 16 residues. Germline V gene data show CDR1 as MGHRA and CDR2 as YSYEKL. The V gene lost 4 bases and the J gene lost 4 bases, with 14 bases spanning the gap. As DNA, the CDR3 is TGCGCCAGCAGCCCCGGGACACGTCCGTATAATTCACCCCTCCACTTT. It codes for CASSPGTRPYNSPLHF.